This T cell receptor (beta chain) came from a study of T cell repertoires in cytomegalovirus infection. Via MiXCR, TCRdb re-called the reads, giving one row per CDR3 protein. The table shows 650,000 to 850,000 distinct CDR3 sequences, with 25% to 35% occurring only once. The CDR3 contains 14 residues. The V and J ends lost 8 bases and 3 bases, in that order; junction bases with no gene match: 5. Germline V lookup: CDR1 SNHLY, CDR2 FYNNEI. In the case of this clonotype: What it binds is not known.

Sequencing used cultured CD8+ T cells from PBMCs, obtained from culture after CMV antigen stimulation. The rearrangement joins TRBV2 to TRBJ2-1, with 9 nucleotides matching TRBD2. This clonotype was sampled from a human donor in good health (CMV status not recorded). Some clones in this sample may be carry-over from other donors' samples. The CDR3, as DNA: TGTGCCAGCCGGGCGGGGGGGATCTACAATGAGCAGTTCTTC. Protein sequence: CASRAGGIYNEQFF.